The 20 T cell receptor beta chains below come from one sample, sequenced in a study of metastatic and nonmetastatic thyroid tumors. TCRdb reassembled clones from the PCR reads with MiXCR. The table includes 30,000 to 40,000 clones, 35% to 45% detected once. Treatment of any kind had been given to no patient before thyroid surgery. The sample was tumor tissue. These TCRs come from a female donor with papillary thyroid cancer or a benign thyroid nodule (not recorded which). Some clones in this sample may be carry-over from other donors' samples.

This clone showed up just a few times. The V gene is TRBV19, the J gene TRBJ2-3; D is perhaps TRBD1 (6 bases). V gave up 1 base and J gave up 2 bases, with 10 bases separating them. The CDR3 covers 15 residues. CDR1 and CDR2 (germline): LNHDA, SQIVND (reference sequence). DNA of the CDR3: TGTGCCAGTAGTATAGGAGGACAGTACACAGATACGCAGTATTTT. Its protein product is CASSIGGQYTDTQYF.

This clone was recorded a few times. The CDR3 DNA reads TGTGCCAGCCGCGCCACCTGGACTACAATCACAGATACGCAGTATTTT. Its protein is CASRATWTTITDTQYF. The V and J genes are TRBV6-1 and TRBJ2-3, with D tentatively TRBD2 (6 bases). Germline V gives CDR1 MNHNS, CDR2 SASEGT. V lost 8 bases, J lost 2 bases, and 20 bases lay in between. The length of the CDR3 is 16 residues.

This clone turned up a few times. The CDR3 coding sequence is TGTGCCACCAGTGAGCAGAACAGGGCGTACGGCTACACCTTC. Its translation is CATSEQNRAYGYTF. This rearrangement joins TRBV24-1 to TRBJ1-2; D perhaps matches TRBD1 (6 bases). Germline CDR1 KGHDR, CDR2 SFDVKD. V was pared by 4 bases and J by 8 bases, with 16 bases between. The CDR3 length is 14 residues.

The CDR3 spells CASRPTGTYGYTF. CDR3 bases: TGTGCCAGCAGGCCTACAGGGACCTATGGCTACACCTTC. The V gene is TRBV6-1, the J gene TRBJ1-2, with D tentatively TRBD1 (6 bases). This CDR3 region has 13 residues. Germline CDR1 is MNHNS and CDR2 is SASEGT. V was shortened by 6 bases and J by 4 bases, with 12 bases between the two germline ends.

V usage is TRBV7-6 and J usage is TRBJ2-5; possible D gene TRBD1, 7 bases. The CDR3 runs to 14 residues. V gave up 3 bases and J gave up 5 bases, with 13 bases separating them. Looked up from germline, CDR1 is SGHVS and CDR2 is FNYEAQ. Written as DNA, the CDR3 is TGTGCCAGCAGCTTCGGGGGACAGCGGGAGACCCAGTACTTC. This translates into CASSFGGQRETQYF.

This chain joins TRBV5-1 and TRBJ2-2, with 9 bases that match TRBD1. Trimming removed 4 bases from V and 1 base from J; junction bases left unmatched: 2. Germline-derived CDR1 and CDR2 are SGHRS and YFSETQ. The CDR3 covers 15 residues. The CDR3 region is CASSPGQGNTGELFF. In DNA, the CDR3 is TGCGCCAGCAGCCCGGGACAGGGGAACACCGGGGAGCTGTTTTTT. Drawing the rest from reference TRBV5-1 and TRBJ2-2, the complete variable domain is KAGVTQTPRYLIKTRGQQVTLSCSPISGHRSVSWYQQTPGQGLQFLFEYFSETQRNKGNFPGRFSGRQFSNSRSEMNVSTLELGDSALYLCASSPGQGNTGELFFGEGSRLTVL.

This clone was detected a few times. This chain links TRBV15 with TRBJ2-1, with 8 bases lining up with TRBD2. With V trimmed by 0 bases and J by 9 bases, 10 bases remained unmatched. The CDR3 has 16 residues. The germline CDR1 and CDR2 sequences are LNHNV and YYDKDF (reference sequence). CDR3: CATSRDQAGAKGEQFF. CDR3 DNA sequence: TGTGCCACCAGCAGAGACCAAGCGGGGGCTAAGGGTGAGCAGTTCTTC.

This rearrangement joins TRBV20-1 to TRBJ2-7; 9 bases fit TRBD2. The length of the CDR3 is 17 residues. Germline loops: CDR1 DFQATT, CDR2 SNEGSKA (reference sequence). With V trimmed by 3 bases and J by 0 bases, 12 bases remained unmatched. CDR3 region: CSASADMTSGFSYEQYF. CDR3 nucleotide sequence: TGCAGTGCTAGTGCGGACATGACTAGCGGCTTCTCCTACGAGCAGTACTTC.

In this sample, this clone turned up a few times. This chain connects TRBV19 to TRBJ1-6; tentative D call: TRBD1 (5 bases). Germline CDR1 reads LNHDA; CDR2 reads SQIVND (reference sequence). V was trimmed by 3 bases and J by 5 bases, leaving 11 bases between them. CDR3 length: 15 amino acids. CDR3: CASSILGRNNSPLHF. The CDR3 region has the DNA TGTGCCAGTAGTATCTTGGGACGGAATAATTCACCCCTCCACTTT.

The V and J genes are TRBV20-1 and TRBJ2-7, with 7 bases identical to TRBD1. The germline V gene encodes CDR1 DFQATT and CDR2 SNEGSKA (reference sequence). The CDR3 loop spans 12 amino acids. CDR3 loop: CRAAQGDYEQYF. CDR3 coding DNA: TGCAGGGCGGCGCAGGGGGACTACGAGCAGTACTTC.

The DNA for the CDR3 is TGTGCCAGCAGGGTTAGCGGGGGGGCATCTGGGGAGCTGTTTTTT. This translates into CASRVSGGASGELFF. The chain combines TRBV2 with TRBJ2-2, with 11 bases aligning to TRBD2. Germline loops: CDR1 SNHLY, CDR2 FYNNEI. The CDR3 spans 15 residues. Germline trimming cut 6 bases from V and 8 bases from J; bases unmatched to any gene: 8.

By share, this clone ranks as medium-sized. The CDR3, as DNA: TGCAGCCTGAAGGGCGGGAGTGTTGATGAGCAGTTCTTC. It encodes CSLKGGSVDEQFF. This chain joins TRBV29-1 and TRBJ2-1; 7 bases line up with TRBD2. V dropped 8 bases and J dropped 8; count of bases not matched to a gene: 12. Germline lookup yields CDR1 SQVTM and CDR2 ANQGSEA. The CDR3 loop spans 13 amino acids.

A remark on this clone: Other DNA sequences in the same sample also yield this CDR3. This chain joins TRBV11-2 and TRBJ1-1; 8 bases agree with TRBD1. The V segment lost 0 bases and the J segment 0 bases; nucleotides outside the gene matches: 9. The germline V gene encodes CDR1 SGHAT and CDR2 FQNNGV. The CDR3 covers 18 residues. The DNA for the CDR3 is TGTGCCAGCAGCTTAGAGGGTACAGGGGGATTAGTGAACACTGAAGCTTTCTTT. Translated: CASSLEGTGGLVNTEAFF.

In its sample, this clone ranks as medium-sized. The V call is TRBV12-3 or TRBV12-4, the J call TRBJ1-5, with D tentatively TRBD1 (5 bases). Deletions cut 7 bases from V and 7 bases from J, with 14 bases between. This CDR3 is built from 13 residues. The CDR3 coding sequence is TGTGCCAGCACCTTTGGCAGGGACCAGCCCCAGCATTTT. Amino acid sequence: CASTFGRDQPQHF.

Many counts were recorded for this clone. CDR3 in DNA: TGTGCCAGCAGCCAAACAGGGAACAATCAGCCCCAGCATTTT. Translating gives CASSQTGNNQPQHF. J is TRBJ1-5 and V is TRBV12-3 or TRBV12-4; D is perhaps TRBD1 (6 bases). The CDR3 has 14 amino acids. V was cut by 6 bases and J by 3 bases, with 12 bases left in between.

V is TRBV11-3 and J is TRBJ2-7; D is uncertain. V was pared by 8 bases and J by 2 bases, with 16 bases between. The CDR3 has 14 amino acids. Germline-derived CDR1 and CDR2 are SGHNT and YENEEA. The CDR3: CASSPEVGPYEQYF. DNA for the CDR3: TGTGCCAGCTCCCCAGAGGTAGGACCCTACGAGCAGTACTTC.

The chain is built from TRBV20-1 and TRBJ1-2, with 7 bases that match TRBD1. The CDR3 length is 16 residues. Germline V CDR1 and CDR2: DFQATT, SNEGSKA (reference sequence). V dropped 0 bases and J dropped 2; count of bases not matched to a gene: 9. This CDR3 reads CSARDPRQGPNYGYTF. The CDR3 DNA sequence: TGCAGTGCTAGAGATCCCCGACAGGGTCCCAACTATGGCTACACCTTC.

The V and J genes are TRBV11-3 and TRBJ2-2; D uncertain. Trimming removed 1 base at V and 0 bases at J, with 6 bases between. The CDR3 extends over 15 amino acids. The V gene's germline CDR1 is SGHNT and CDR2 YENEEA. The CDR3 nucleotides read TGTGCCAGCAGCTTAGGGCAGCCGAACACCGGGGAGCTGTTTTTT. Translating it yields CASSLGQPNTGELFF.

Judged by abundance, this clone is medium-sized. The chain is built from TRBV25-1 and TRBJ2-3; 9 nucleotides line up with TRBD2. This CDR3 has 15 residues. The germline CDR1 and CDR2 sequences are MGHDK and SYGVNS. Trimming removed 6 bases from V and 3 bases from J; junction bases left unmatched: 7. CDR3 in amino acids: CASRAAGGRTDTQYF. The CDR3 DNA reads as TGTGCCAGCAGGGCGGCGGGAGGGAGGACAGATACGCAGTATTTT.

The rearrangement links TRBV5-1 to TRBJ1-1; TRBD1 matches at 9 bases. Germline values: CDR1 SGHRS, CDR2 YFSETQ. The CDR3 is 18 amino acids. V was pared by 4 bases and J by 4 bases, with 17 bases of the junction left unmatched. This CDR3 reads CASSGAGTGYDSVTEAFF. The CDR3, as DNA: TGCGCCAGCAGCGGAGCCGGGACAGGGTATGATTCGGTCACTGAAGCTTTCTTT.